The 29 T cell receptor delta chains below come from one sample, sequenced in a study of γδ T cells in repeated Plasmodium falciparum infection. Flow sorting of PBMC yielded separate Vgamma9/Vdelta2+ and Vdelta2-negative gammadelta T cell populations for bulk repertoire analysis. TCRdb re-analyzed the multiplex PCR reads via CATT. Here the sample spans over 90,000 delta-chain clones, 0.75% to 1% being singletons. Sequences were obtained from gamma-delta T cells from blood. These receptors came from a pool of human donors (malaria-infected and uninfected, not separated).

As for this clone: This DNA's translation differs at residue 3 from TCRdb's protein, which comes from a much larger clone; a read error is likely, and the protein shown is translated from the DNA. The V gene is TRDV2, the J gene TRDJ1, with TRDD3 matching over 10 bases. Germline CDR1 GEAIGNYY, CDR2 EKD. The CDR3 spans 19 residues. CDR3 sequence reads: CARDTLFGGYSRYTDKLIF. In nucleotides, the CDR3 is TGTGCCCGTGACACGCTCTTTGGGGGATACTCAAGGTACACCGATAAACTCATCTTT.

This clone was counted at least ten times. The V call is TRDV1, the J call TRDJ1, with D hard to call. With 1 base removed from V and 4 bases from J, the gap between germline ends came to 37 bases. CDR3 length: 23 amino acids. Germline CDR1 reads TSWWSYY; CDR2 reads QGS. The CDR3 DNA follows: TGTGCTCTTGGGGAACGTCCCCTTGTACTTGGCTACGGTGGGCCAAATCAGGGCGATAAACTCATCTTT. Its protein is CALGERPLVLGYGGPNQGDKLIF.

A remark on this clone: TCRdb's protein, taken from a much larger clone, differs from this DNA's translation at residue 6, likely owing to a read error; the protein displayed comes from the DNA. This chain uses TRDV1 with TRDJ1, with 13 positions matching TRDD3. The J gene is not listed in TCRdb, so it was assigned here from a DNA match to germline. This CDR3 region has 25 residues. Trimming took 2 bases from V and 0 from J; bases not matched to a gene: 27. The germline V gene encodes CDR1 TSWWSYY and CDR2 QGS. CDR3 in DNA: TGTGCTCTTGGGGAAATACCTTTCACAAGGACTGGGGGATACGCGCGCCGACTGTACACCGATAAACTCATCTTT. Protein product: CALGEIPFTRTGGYARRLYTDKLIF.

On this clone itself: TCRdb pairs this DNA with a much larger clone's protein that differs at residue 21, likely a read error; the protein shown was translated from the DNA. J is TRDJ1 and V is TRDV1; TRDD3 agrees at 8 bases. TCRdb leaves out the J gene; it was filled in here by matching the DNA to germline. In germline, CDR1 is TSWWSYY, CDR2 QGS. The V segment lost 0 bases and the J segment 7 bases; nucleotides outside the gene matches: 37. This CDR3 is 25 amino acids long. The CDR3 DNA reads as TGTGCTCTTGGGGAACTTCCCGCGGTGGCCCTTACGAGGATACTGGGGGGTTCCCGGGCCGGTAAACTCATCTTT. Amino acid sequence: CALGELPAVALTRILGGSRAGKLIF.

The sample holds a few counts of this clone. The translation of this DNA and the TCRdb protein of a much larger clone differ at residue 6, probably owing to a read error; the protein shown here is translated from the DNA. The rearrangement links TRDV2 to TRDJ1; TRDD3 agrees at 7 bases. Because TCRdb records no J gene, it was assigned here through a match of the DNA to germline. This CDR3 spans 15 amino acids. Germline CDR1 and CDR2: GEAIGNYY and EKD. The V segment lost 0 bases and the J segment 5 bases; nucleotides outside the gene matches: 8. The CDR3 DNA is TGTGCCTGTGACACCGAGGGGGGATCTAAAGATAAACTCATCTTT. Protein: CACDTEGGSKDKLIF.

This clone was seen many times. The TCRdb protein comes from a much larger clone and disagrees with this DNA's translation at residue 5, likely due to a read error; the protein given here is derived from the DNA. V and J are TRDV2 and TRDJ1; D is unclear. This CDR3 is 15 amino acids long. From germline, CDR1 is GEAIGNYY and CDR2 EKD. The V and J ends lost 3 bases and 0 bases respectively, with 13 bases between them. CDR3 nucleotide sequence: TGTGCCTGTGACGCCCTGGCCCCGTACACCGATAAACTCATCTTT. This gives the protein CACDALAPYTDKLIF.

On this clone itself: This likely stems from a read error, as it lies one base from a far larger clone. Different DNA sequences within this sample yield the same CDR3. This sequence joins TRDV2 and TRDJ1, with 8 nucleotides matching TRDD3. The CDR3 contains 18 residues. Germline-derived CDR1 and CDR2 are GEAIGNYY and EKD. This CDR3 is CACDTVDTGGPNTDKLIF. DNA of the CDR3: TGTGCCTGTGACACCGTGGATACTGGGGGCCCAAACACCGATAAACTTATCTTT.

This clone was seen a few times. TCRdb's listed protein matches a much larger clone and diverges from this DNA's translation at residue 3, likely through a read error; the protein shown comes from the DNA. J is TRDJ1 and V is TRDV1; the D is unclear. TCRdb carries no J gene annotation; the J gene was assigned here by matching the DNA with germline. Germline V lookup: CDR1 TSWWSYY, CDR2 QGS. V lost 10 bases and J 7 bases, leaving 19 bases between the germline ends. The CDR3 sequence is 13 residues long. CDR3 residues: CAPGINLVTKLIF. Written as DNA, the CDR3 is TGTGCTCCTGGAATAAACCTGGTTACTAAACTCATCTTT.

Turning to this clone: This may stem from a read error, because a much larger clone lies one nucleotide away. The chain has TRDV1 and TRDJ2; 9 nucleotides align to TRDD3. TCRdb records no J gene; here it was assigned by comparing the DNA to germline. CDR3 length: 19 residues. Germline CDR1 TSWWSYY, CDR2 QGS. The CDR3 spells CALGELLRGYAPLTAQLFF. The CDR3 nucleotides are TGCGCTCTTGGGGAACTACTACGGGGATACGCCCCTTTAACAGCACAACTCTTCTTT.

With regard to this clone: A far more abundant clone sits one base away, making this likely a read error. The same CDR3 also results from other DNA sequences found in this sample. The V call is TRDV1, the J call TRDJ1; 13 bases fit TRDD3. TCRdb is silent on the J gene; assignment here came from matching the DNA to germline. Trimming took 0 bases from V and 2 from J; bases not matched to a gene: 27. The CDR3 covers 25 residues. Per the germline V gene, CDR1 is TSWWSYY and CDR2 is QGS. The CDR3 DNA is TGTGCTCTTGGGGAACTTTGGTCTTCCTACGTAGGACAGGCGTACTGGGGGATACGGACCGATAAACTCATCTTT. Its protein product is CALGELWSSYVGQAYWGIRTDKLIF.

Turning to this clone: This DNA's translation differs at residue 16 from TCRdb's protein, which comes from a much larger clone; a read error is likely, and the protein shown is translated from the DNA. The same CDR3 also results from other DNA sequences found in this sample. The CDR3: CACDTVSRLGGGTDKPIF. In DNA form, the CDR3 reads TGTGCCTGCGACACCGTTTCCCGACTGGGGGGGGGCACCGATAAACCCATCTTT. The chain combines TRDV2 with TRDJ1, with TRDD3 identical over 8 bases. The CDR3 consists of 18 residues. Germline V gene lookup returns CDR1 GEAIGNYY and CDR2 EKD.

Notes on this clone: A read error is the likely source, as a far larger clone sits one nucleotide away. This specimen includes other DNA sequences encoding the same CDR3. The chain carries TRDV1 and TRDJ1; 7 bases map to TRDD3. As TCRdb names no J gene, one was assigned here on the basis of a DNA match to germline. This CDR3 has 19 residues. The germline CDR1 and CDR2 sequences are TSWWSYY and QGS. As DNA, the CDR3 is TGTGCTCTTGGGGATGGAGTCCTATGGCTGGGGGCGCACACCGACAAACTCATCTTT. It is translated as CALGDGVLWLGAHTDKLIF.

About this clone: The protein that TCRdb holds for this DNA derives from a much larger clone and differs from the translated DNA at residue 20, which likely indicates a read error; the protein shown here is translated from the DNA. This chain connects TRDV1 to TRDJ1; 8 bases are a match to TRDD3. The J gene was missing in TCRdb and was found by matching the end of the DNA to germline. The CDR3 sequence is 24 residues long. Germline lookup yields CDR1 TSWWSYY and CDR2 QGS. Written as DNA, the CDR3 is TGTGCTCTTGGGGAACTAACTCTGGGGGACTACTGGTACTGGGGGGCCCAGTACACCAATAAACTCATCTTT. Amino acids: CALGELTLGDYWYWGAQYTNKLIF.

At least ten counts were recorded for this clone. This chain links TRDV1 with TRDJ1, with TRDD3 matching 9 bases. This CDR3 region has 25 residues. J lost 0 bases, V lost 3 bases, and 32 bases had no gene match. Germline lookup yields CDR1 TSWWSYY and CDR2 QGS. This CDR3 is CALGDHYAPGAMGDISVKYTDKLIF. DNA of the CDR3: TGTGCTCTTGGGGACCACTACGCCCCGGGAGCGATGGGGGATATCTCGGTAAAATACACCGATAAACTCATCTTT.

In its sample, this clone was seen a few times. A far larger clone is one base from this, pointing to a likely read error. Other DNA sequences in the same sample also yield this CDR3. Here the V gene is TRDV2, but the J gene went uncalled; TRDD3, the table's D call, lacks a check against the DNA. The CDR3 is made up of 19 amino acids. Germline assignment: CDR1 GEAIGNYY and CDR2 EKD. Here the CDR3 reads CACDPVLGDTPLYTDKLIF. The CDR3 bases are TGTGCCTGTGACCCTGTACTGGGGGATACGCCTTTGTACACCGATAAACTAATCTTT.

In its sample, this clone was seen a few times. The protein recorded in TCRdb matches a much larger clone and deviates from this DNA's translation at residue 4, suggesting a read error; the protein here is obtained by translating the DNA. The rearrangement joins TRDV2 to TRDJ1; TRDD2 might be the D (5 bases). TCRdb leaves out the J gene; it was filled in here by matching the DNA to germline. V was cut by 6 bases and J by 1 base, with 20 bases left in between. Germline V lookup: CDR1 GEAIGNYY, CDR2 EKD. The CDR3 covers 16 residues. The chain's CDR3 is CACNRAYAPSTDKLIF. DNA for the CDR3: TGTGCCTGTAACAGGGCCTACGCCCCATCCACCGATAAACTCATCTTT.

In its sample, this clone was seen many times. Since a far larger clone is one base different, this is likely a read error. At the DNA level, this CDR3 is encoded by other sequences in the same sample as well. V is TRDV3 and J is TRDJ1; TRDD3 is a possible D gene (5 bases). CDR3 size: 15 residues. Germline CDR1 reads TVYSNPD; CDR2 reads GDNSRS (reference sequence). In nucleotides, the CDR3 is TGCGCCTTTATACGAGCCGCGTTCTGGGCCGATAAACTCATCTTT. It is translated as CAFIRAAFWADKLIF.

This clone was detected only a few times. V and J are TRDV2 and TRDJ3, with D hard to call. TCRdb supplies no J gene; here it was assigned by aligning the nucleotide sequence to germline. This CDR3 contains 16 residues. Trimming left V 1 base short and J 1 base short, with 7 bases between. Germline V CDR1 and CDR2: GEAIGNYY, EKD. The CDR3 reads CACDTANSWDTRQMFF. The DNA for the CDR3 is TGTGCCTGTGACACGGCTAATTCCTGGGACACCCGACAGATGTTTTTC.

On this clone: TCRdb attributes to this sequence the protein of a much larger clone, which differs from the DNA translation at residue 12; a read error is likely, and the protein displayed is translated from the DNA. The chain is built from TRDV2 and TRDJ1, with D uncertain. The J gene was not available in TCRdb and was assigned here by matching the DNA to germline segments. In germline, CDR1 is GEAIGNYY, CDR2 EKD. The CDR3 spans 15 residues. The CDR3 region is CACGKVSSDTDELIF. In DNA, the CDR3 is TGTGCCTGCGGCAAGGTTAGTTCGGACACCGATGAACTCATCTTT.

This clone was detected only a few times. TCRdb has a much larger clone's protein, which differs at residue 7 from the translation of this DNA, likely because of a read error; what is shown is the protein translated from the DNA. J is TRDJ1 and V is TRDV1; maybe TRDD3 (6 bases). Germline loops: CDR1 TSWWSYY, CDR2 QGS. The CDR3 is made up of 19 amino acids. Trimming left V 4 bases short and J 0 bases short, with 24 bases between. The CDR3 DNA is TGTGCTCTTGGGGCAACCGCCGACGAATGGGGGCCCCACACCGATAAACTCATCTTT. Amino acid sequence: CALGATADEWGPHTDKLIF.

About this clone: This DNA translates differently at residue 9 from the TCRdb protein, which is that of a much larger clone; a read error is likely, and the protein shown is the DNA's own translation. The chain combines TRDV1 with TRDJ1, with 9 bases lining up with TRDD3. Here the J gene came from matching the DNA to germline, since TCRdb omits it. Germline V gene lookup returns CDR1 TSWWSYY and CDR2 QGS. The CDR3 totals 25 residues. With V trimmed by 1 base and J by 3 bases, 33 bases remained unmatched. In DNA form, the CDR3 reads TGTGCTCTTGGGGAACGCAGGTCCTCCCTCCCGCCTTACTGGGGGGATACCCCGCGGCCCGATAAACTCATCTTT. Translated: CALGERRSSLPPYWGDTPRPDKLIF.

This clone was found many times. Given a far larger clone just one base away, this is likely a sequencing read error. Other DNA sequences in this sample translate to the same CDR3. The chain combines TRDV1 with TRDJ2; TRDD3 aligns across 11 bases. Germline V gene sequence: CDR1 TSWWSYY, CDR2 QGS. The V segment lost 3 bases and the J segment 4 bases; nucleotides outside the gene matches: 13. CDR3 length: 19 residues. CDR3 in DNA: TGTGCTCTTGGGGATTATTCCTTCTGGGGGATACCAACGACAGCACAACTCTTCTTT. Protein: CALGDYSFWGIPTTAQLFF.

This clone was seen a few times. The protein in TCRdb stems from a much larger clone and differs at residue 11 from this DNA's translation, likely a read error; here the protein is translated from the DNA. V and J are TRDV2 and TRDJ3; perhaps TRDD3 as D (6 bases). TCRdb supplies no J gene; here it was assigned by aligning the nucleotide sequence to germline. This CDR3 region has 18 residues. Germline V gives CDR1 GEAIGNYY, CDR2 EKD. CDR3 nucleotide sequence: TGTGCCTATACTCTCCTGGGGTCCAGCTCCCGGGACACCCGACAGATGTTTTTC. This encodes CAYTLLGSSSRDTRQMFF.

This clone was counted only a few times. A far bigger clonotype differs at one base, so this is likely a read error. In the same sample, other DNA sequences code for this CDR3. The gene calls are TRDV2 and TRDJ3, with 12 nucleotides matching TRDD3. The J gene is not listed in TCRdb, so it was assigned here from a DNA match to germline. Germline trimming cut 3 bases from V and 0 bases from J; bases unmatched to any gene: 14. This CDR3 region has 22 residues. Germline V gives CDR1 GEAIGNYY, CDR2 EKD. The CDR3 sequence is CACDSVLGDTLKNSWDTRQMFF. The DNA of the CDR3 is TGTGCCTGTGACTCTGTACTGGGGGATACTCTCAAAAACTCCTGGGACACCCGACAGATGTTTTTC.

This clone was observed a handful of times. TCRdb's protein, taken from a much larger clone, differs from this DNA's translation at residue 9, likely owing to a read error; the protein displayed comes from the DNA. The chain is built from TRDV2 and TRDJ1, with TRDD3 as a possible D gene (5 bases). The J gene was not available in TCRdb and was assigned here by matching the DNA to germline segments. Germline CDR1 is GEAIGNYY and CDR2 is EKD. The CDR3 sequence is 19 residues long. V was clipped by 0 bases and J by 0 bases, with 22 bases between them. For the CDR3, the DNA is TGTGCCTGTGACACCCTCGTACTGGAGGATAGGGGAGACACCGATAAACTCATCTTT. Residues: CACDTLVLEDRGDTDKLIF.

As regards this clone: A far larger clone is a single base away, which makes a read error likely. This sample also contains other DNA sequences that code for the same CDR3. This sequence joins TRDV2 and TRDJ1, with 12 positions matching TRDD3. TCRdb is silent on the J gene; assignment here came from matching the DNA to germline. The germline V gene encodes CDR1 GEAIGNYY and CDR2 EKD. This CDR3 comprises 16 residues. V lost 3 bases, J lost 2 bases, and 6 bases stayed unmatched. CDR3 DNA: TGTGCCTGTGACCCGTTACTGGGGGATACTACCGATAAACTCATCTTT. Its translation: CACDPLLGDTTDKLIF.

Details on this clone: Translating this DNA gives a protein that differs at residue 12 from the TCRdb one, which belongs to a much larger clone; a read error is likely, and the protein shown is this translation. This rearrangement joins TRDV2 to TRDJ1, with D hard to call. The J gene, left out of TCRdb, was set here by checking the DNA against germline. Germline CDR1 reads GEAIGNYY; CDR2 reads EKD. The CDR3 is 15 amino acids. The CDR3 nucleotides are TGTGCCTGTGACCTTCTCGTACGTACTACCGATAGACTCATCTTT. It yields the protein CACDLLVRTTDRLIF.

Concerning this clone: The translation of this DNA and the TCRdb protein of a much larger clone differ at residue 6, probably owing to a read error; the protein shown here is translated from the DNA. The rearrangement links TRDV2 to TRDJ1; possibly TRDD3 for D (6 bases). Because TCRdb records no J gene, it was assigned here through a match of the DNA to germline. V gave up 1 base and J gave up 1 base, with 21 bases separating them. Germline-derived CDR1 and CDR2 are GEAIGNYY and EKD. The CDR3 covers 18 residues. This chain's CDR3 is CACDTAPQVGGGTDKLIF. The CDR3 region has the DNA TGTGCCTGTGACACGGCCCCGCAGGTTGGGGGGGGCACCGATAAACTCATCTTT.

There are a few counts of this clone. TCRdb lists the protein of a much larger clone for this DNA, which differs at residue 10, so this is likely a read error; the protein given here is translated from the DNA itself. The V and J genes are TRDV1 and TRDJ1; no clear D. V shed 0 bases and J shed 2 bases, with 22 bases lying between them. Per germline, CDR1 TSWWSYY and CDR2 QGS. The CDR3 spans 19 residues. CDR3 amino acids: CALGELAPPRGHRTDKLIF. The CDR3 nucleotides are TGTGCTCTTGGGGAACTAGCCCCTCCCAGGGGTCATCGGACCGATAAACTCATCTTT.